One T cell receptor (beta chain) is described in this entry. The entry originates in a study of cytomegalovirus exposure and HLA in healthy donors. Primers included in the PCR were 60 Vbeta and 13 Jbeta primers. Method: immunoSEQ multiplex PCR; TCRdb's copy keeps in-frame clones and lacks some. The sample records 35,000 to 45,000 clones, 60% to 80% being singletons. CDR1 is SNHLY and CDR2 is FYNNEI in the germline V gene. V dropped 4 bases and J dropped 4 bases, with 8 bases sitting between them. CDR3 length: 13 residues. This clonotype originated in a young woman in good health and CMV-seropositive. This chain joins TRBV2 and TRBJ1-5, with D perhaps TRBD1 (6 bases). Sequences were obtained from PBMCs. In nucleotides, the CDR3 is TGTGCCAGCAGTGGCCAGGGGAATCAGCCCCAGCATTTT. This codes for CASSGQGNQPQHF.